One sample yielded the 21 T cell receptor beta chains listed below, sequenced in a study of spatial heterogeneity in lung cancer. Study results and caveats: Counts that tracked tumor mutation counts were those of expanded intratumoral alpha and beta TCRs.

TCRdb independently ran MiXCR on the 5' RACE reads; one entry per CDR3 protein. Of roughly 7,000 distinct CDR3 sequences in the sample, about 3.2% were seen once. Time point given: sample taken at primary tumor resection. No antigens are known for them. Sample: lung tumor tissue, taken at surgery. These receptors came from a male donor with early-stage non-small cell lung cancer.

Ten or more counts support this clonotype. The CDR3 loop reads CSARLWDGSEQYF. The CDR3 region has the DNA TGCAGTGCTAGACTATGGGATGGGAGCGAGCAGTACTTC. V and J are TRBV20-1 and TRBJ2-7, with D possibly matching TRBD2 (5 bases). The CDR3 consists of 13 residues. Trimming removed 2 bases at V and 6 bases at J, with 14 bases between. Germline V gene lookup returns CDR1 DFQATT and CDR2 SNEGSKA (reference sequence).

This clonotype showed up many times. This sequence joins TRBV10-3 and TRBJ1-5; TRBD1 is a possible D gene (6 bases). The CDR3 sequence is 16 residues long. Germline CDR1 is ENHRY and CDR2 is SYGVKD. Trimming shortened V by 2 bases and J by 4 bases, and 15 bases separated the two germline ends. CDR3 nucleotide sequence: TGTGCCATCAGTGAGACAGGGTCGGCGGCGAATCAGCCCCAGCATTTT. Translating gives CAISETGSAANQPQHF.

This clonotype is judged medium-sized (0.01 to 0.1%). This chain joins TRBV12-3 or TRBV12-4 and TRBJ2-3, with 8 bases identical to TRBD1. V shed 3 bases, J shed 3 bases, and the junction held 2 bases outside the gene matches. The CDR3 extends over 14 amino acids. CDR3 DNA sequence: TGTGCCAGCAGTTTGTGGACAGGGACAGATACGCAGTATTTT. This sequence encodes CASSLWTGTDTQYF.

By share of the sample, this clonotype is medium-sized. The junction shows a germline mismatch at one end, possibly a read error. The chain uses TRBV5-6 and TRBJ1-1; 7 bases line up with TRBD1. CDR1 and CDR2 from the germline V gene are SGHDT and YYEEEE. This CDR3 contains 17 residues. CDR3 bases: TGTGCCAGCAGGTTGGGGTTGAACAGGGGAACGAACACTGAAGCTTTCTTT. It is translated as CASRLGLNRGTNTEAFF.

This clonotype appeared many times. The chain has TRBV7-2 and TRBJ2-7; D may be TRBD1 or TRBD2 (5 bases each). Trimming cost V 5 bases and J 4 bases, with 18 bases left between them. From germline, CDR1 is SGHTA and CDR2 FQGNSA. This CDR3 is built from 15 residues. The CDR3 reads CASSILSGRTYEQYF. In DNA, the CDR3 is TGTGCCAGCAGCATTCTATCGGGACGGACTTACGAGCAGTACTTC.

This clonotype was detected ten times or more. This chain links TRBV12-3 or TRBV12-4 with TRBJ1-3; unclear D gene. The V gene lost 4 bases and the J gene lost 5 bases, with 6 bases spanning the gap. CDR3 size: 12 residues. The CDR3, as DNA: TGTGCCAGCAGTTACCGACGAAACACCATATATTTT. Translation: CASSYRRNTIYF.

This clonotype was counted many times. The rearrangement joins TRBV3-1 to TRBJ2-7; 7 bases are a match to TRBD2. The CDR3 is 15 residues long. Germline CDR1 reads LGHDT; CDR2 reads YNNKEL (reference sequence). The trim removed 3 bases at V and 4 bases at J, leaving 9 bases unmatched. The CDR3 DNA reads TGTGCCAGCAGCCACCTAAACCGGGGGGAATACGAGCAGTACTTC. Its translation: CASSHLNRGEYEQYF.

There are many counts of this clonotype. The chain links TRBV10-3 to TRBJ1-4, with D perhaps TRBD1 (6 bases). The CDR3 contains 12 residues. V was clipped by 5 bases and J by 12 bases, with 13 bases between them. CDR1 ENHRY and CDR2 SYGVKD come from the germline V gene. CDR3 sequence reads: CAISTGTPELFF. As DNA, the CDR3 is TGTGCCATCAGTACTGGGACACCGGAACTGTTTTTT.

This clonotype was seen repeatedly, ten times or more. The CDR3 DNA sequence: TGTGCCAGTAGTATAGATGGAAGAGGGCGCTCCTATAATTCACCCCTCCACTTT. Translation: CASSIDGRGRSYNSPLHF. The chain links TRBV19 to TRBJ1-6; D not resolved. V lost 0 bases, J lost 0 bases, and 12 bases lay in between. The CDR3 length is 18 residues. Germline V lookup: CDR1 LNHDA, CDR2 SQIVND (reference sequence).

This clonotype showed up many times. The CDR3 loop is CASSLGTLNTEAFF. In nucleotides, the CDR3 is TGCGCCAGCAGCTTGGGGACCCTTAACACTGAAGCTTTCTTT. The chain combines TRBV5-1 with TRBJ1-1, with D unclear. Germline V gene data show CDR1 as SGHRS and CDR2 as YFSETQ. With 0 bases removed from V and 2 bases from J, the gap between germline ends came to 8 bases. The CDR3 has 14 amino acids.

The sample holds a few counts of this clonotype. This rearrangement joins TRBV7-2 to TRBJ2-2; 8 bases align to TRBD2. This CDR3 comprises 14 residues. Germline loops: CDR1 SGHTA, CDR2 FQGNSA. The ends lost 1 base at V and 6 bases at J; junction bases unmatched: 1. The CDR3 DNA is TGTGCCAGCAGCTTAGGACTAGCGCCCGGGGAGCTGTTTTTT. It encodes CASSLGLAPGELFF.

This clonotype has a count of ten or more. The CDR3 here is CASRTSGQLNTEAFF. The CDR3 DNA is TGTGCCAGCAGAACGTCTGGACAGCTGAACACTGAAGCTTTCTTT. This chain joins TRBV6-5 and TRBJ1-1, with D possibly TRBD1 on 6 matching bases. The CDR3 is made up of 15 amino acids. The V gene lost 6 bases and the J gene lost 0 bases, with 14 bases spanning the gap. Germline V lookup: CDR1 MNHEY, CDR2 SVGAGI.

This clonotype qualifies as medium-sized. The chain carries TRBV20-1 and TRBJ1-1; D might be TRBD1 (6 bases). Trimming left V 6 bases short and J 3 bases short, with 17 bases between. Germline CDR1 and CDR2: DFQATT and SNEGSKA (reference sequence). The CDR3 length is 14 residues. CDR3 nucleotides: TGCAGTGCCCCGAAAGGGGGTAGGGACACTGAAGCTTTCTTT. It codes for CSAPKGGRDTEAFF.

This clonotype is labeled as medium-sized. The gene calls are TRBV7-9 and TRBJ2-1; either TRBD1 or TRBD2 may supply D (6 bases each). The V end was cut by 3 bases, the J end by 2 bases, with 8 bases between. Germline V gene lookup returns CDR1 SEHNR and CDR2 FQNEAQ (reference sequence). The CDR3 length is 14 residues. As DNA, the CDR3 is TGTGCCAGCAGCTTGGAGGGGGCCTACAATGAGCAGTTCTTC. This gives the protein CASSLEGAYNEQFF.

Many counts were recorded for this clonotype. The rearrangement links TRBV28 to TRBJ2-7, with 7 bases aligning to TRBD1. In germline, CDR1 is MDHEN, CDR2 SYDVKM. V gave up 6 bases and J gave up 1 base; unmatched junction bases: 9. The CDR3 loop spans 15 amino acids. The CDR3 loop reads CASSPPGQRSYEQYF. The DNA of the CDR3 is TGTGCCAGCAGCCCCCCGGGACAGAGATCCTACGAGCAGTACTTC.

This clonotype is deemed medium-sized. V is TRBV7-3 and J is TRBJ2-2; TRBD1 matches 9 bases. This CDR3 contains 15 residues. The ends lost 4 bases at V and 6 bases at J; junction bases unmatched: 6. Germline CDR1 and CDR2: SGHTA and FQGTGA. The CDR3 sequence: CASSSMDRGAGELFF. The CDR3 DNA follows: TGTGCCAGCAGCTCTATGGACAGGGGTGCCGGGGAGCTGTTTTTT.

In this sample, this clonotype turned up many times. V usage is TRBV20-1 and J usage is TRBJ1-5; D may be TRBD1 (6 bases). Trimming cost V 0 bases and J 5 bases, with 8 bases left between them. CDR1 DFQATT and CDR2 SNEGSKA come from the germline V gene (reference sequence). This CDR3 has 13 amino acids. The CDR3 DNA reads as TGCAGTGCTAGAGATAACAGGGATCAGCCCCAGCATTTT. Protein product: CSARDNRDQPQHF.

This clonotype was counted ten times or more. Here the CDR3 DNA reads TGTGCCAGCAGCTTAAGGCCTAGCGGGGGCCGGGAGCTGTTTTTT. Translated: CASSLRPSGGRELFF. This sequence joins TRBV13 and TRBJ2-2; 10 bases fit TRBD2. This CDR3 contains 15 residues. In germline, CDR1 is PRHDT, CDR2 FYEKMQ (reference sequence). V was clipped by 2 bases and J by 9 bases; unmatched bases: 6.

Ten or more counts support this clonotype. The chain joins TRBV27 to TRBJ1-5; D is possibly TRBD1 (5 bases). The CDR3 is 13 residues long. Germline V gene lookup returns CDR1 MNHEY and CDR2 SMNVEV (reference sequence). V was clipped by 2 bases and J by 7 bases, with 9 bases between them. This CDR3 reads CASSLGRGQPQHF. The CDR3 bases are TGTGCCAGCAGTTTAGGACGGGGCCAGCCCCAGCATTTT.

This clonotype is deemed medium-sized. This rearrangement joins TRBV13 to TRBJ2-7; 14 bases fit TRBD2. Per the germline V gene, CDR1 is PRHDT and CDR2 is FYEKMQ (reference sequence). CDR3 size: 15 residues. The V gene end was trimmed by 4 bases and the J gene end by 5 bases; junction bases not matched to a gene: 4. CDR3 sequence (DNA): TGTGCCAGCAGCTCGGGACTAGCGGGAGTAGACGAGCAGTACTTC. This codes for CASSSGLAGVDEQYF.

This clonotype was observed many times. The gene calls are TRBV20-1 and TRBJ2-7; 9 nucleotides line up with TRBD1. CDR3 size: 13 residues. The germline gives CDR1 DFQATT, CDR2 SNEGSKA (reference sequence). Trimming cost V 6 bases and J 4 bases; bases outside gene matches: 7. DNA for the CDR3: TGCAGTGCAACGGGACAGGGACTATACGAGCAGTACTTC. It is translated as CSATGQGLYEQYF.